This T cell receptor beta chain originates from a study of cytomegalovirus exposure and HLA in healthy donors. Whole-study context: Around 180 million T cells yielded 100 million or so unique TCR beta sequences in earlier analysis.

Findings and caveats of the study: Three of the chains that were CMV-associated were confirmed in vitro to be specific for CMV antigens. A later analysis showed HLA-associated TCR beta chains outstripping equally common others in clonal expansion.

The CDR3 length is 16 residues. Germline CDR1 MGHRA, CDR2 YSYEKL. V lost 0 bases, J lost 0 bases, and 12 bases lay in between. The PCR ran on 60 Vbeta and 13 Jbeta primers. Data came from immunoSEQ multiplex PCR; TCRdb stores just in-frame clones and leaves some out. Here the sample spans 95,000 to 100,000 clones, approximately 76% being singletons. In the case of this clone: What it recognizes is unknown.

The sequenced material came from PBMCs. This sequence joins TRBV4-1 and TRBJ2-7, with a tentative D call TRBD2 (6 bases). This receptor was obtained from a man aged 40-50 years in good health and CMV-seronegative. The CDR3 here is CASSQELAGSSYEQYF. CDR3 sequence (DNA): TGCGCCAGCAGCCAAGAACTGGCGGGGAGCTCCTACGAGCAGTACTTC.